This TCR beta chain was sequenced for a study of shared clonotypes between healthy human individuals. It was into CD45RA+ naive and CD45RA-negative memory subsets that the CD4+ cells were split. The assay used deep level. The table came from immunoSEQ multiplex PCR; TCRdb's copy has only in-frame clones and leaves some out. The sample includes under 650,000 clones, 90% to 97% of them seen just once. Remarks on this clone: Its antigen is undetermined.

Study-wide findings and caveats: Tissues were not sampled, only blood, and their repertoires likely differ. Several donors showed sharing of around 5% of naive CD4 clonotypes.

Input material: naive CD4+ T cells sorted from blood. The subset was: CD45RA+ positively selected. The receptor's source is a woman in her twenties or thirties in good health.

CDR3 loop: CASRGGGEYGYTF. CDR3 sequence (DNA): TGTGCCAGCAGGGGAGGGGGCGAATATGGCTACACCTTC. The rearrangement links TRBV2 to TRBJ1-2, with 7 bases matching TRBD1. Germline trimming cut 6 bases from V and 5 bases from J; bases unmatched to any gene: 6. The CDR3 sequence is 13 residues long. Germline V gene data show CDR1 as SNHLY and CDR2 as FYNNEI.